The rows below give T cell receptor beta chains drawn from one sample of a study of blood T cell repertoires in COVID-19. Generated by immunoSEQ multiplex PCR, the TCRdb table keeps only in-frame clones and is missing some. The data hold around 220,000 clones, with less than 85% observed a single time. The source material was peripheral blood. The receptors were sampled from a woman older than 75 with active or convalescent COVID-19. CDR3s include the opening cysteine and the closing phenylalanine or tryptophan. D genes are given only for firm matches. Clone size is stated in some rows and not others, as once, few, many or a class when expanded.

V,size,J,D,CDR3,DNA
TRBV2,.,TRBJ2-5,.,CASRMGLGVRETQYF,TGTGCCAGCAGGATGGGGCTTGGGGTACGAGAGACCCAGTACTTC
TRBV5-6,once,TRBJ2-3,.,CASSLPDSTDTQYF,TGTGCCAGCAGCTTGCCAGATAGCACAGATACGCAGTATTTT
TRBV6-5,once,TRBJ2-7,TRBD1,CASSRRQGTPYEQYF,TGTGCCAGCAGTCGAAGACAGGGCACCCCCTACGAGCAGTACTTC
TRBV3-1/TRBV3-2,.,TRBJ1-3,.,CASSQSQGSSGNTIYF,TGTGCCAGCAGCCAATCCCAAGGGAGCTCTGGAAACACCATATATTTT
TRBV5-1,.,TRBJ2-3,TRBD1,CASSSQMTGGVTDTQYF,TGCGCCAGCAGCTCCCAAATGACAGGGGGCGTAACAGATACGCAGTATTTT
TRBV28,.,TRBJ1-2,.,CASSLLDSNYGYTF,TGTGCCAGCAGTTTATTGGACAGTAACTATGGCTACACCTTC
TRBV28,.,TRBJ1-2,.,CASSFPTEYYGYTF,TGTGCCAGCAGTTTTCCGACAGAGTACTATGGCTACACCTTC
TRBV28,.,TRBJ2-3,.,CASRGNSQGYTDTQYF,TGTGCCAGCAGAGGCAACTCACAGGGTTACACAGATACGCAGTATTTT
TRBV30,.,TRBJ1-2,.,CAWSVKLGSGYTF,TGTGCCTGGAGTGTAAAACTGGGCTCTGGCTACACCTTC
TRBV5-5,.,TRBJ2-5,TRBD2,CASSFPLAGPTGTQYF,TGTGCCAGCAGCTTTCCACTAGCGGGACCCACGGGGACCCAGTACTTC
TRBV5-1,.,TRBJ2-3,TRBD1,CASSSSGTATDTQYF,TGCGCCAGCAGCTCCTCCGGGACAGCCACAGATACGCAGTATTTT
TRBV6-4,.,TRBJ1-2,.,CASSVTSLAQGYTF,TGTGCCAGCAGTGTCACCTCTTTAGCACAAGGCTACACCTTC
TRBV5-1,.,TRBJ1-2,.,CASSLEAGQSNYGYTF,TGCGCCAGCAGCTTGGAGGCTGGACAGAGTAACTATGGCTACACCTTC
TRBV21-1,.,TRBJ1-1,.,CASSNYRDGTEAFF,TGTGCCAGCAGCAATTACAGGGATGGGACTGAAGCTTTCTTT
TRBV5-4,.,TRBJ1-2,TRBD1,CASSEGQYYGYTF,TGTGCCAGCAGCGAGGGACAGTACTATGGCTACACCTTC
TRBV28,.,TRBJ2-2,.,CASTSGLINTGELFF,TGTGCCAGCACCTCAGGACTGATAAACACCGGGGAGCTGTTTTTT
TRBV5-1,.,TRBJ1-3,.,CASSSDSGGNTIYF,TGCGCCAGCAGCTCGGACAGTGGTGGAAACACCATATATTTT
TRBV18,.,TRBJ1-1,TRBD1,CASSPQTGRGTEAFF,TGTGCCAGCTCACCACAGACAGGGAGAGGGACTGAAGCTTTCTTT
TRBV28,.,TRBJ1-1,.,CASSLLRGIKAFF,TGTGCCAGCAGTTTATTGAGGGGGATAAAAGCTTTCTTT
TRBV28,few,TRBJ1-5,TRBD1,CASRRSTGDSNQPQHF,TGTGCCAGCAGACGCTCGACAGGGGATAGCAATCAGCCCCAGCATTTT
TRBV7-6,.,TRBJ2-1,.,CASSVRPRDTYNEQFF,TGTGCCAGCAGCGTAAGACCCAGGGACACCTACAATGAGCAGTTCTTC
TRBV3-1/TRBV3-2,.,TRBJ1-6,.,CASSTRHKTDSPLHF,TGTGCCAGCAGCACACGACACAAAACGGATTCACCCCTCCACTTT
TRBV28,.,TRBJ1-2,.,CASSSHSSLNYGYTF,TGTGCCAGCAGTTCTCACAGCTCACTTAACTATGGCTACACCTTC
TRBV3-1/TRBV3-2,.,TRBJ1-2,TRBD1,CASSPPRQGSFGYTF,TGTGCCAGCAGCCCACCCCGACAGGGGAGTTTTGGCTACACCTTC
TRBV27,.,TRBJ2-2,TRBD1,CASSLLLGQGVAGELFF,TGTGCCAGCAGTTTACTCCTCGGACAGGGAGTCGCCGGGGAGCTGTTTTTT
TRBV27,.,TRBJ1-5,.,CASSFGGDQPQHF,TGTGCCAGCAGTTTCGGGGGGGATCAGCCCCAGCATTTT
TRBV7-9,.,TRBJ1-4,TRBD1,CASSLEGQGTEKLFF,TGTGCCAGCAGCCTAGAAGGACAGGGTACGGAAAAACTGTTTTTT